The following is a T cell receptor beta chain sequence with its context. The data were taken from a study of blood T cell repertoires in COVID-19. Trimming cost V 1 base and J 10 bases, with 8 bases left between them. Per germline, CDR1 LNHDA and CDR2 SQIVND (reference sequence). The CDR3 extends over 12 amino acids. Using immunoSEQ multiplex PCR, the repertoire was profiled, and TCRdb retains in-frame clones only, with some absent. The repertoire includes 150,000 to 200,000 clones, about 85% of them detected once, and roughly 18% sits in the top ten. The specimen was peripheral blood. This TCR came from a person between 65 and 79 years old with COVID-19, enrolled during active disease. J is TRBJ2-1 and V is TRBV19; D possibly corresponds to TRBD1 (5 bases). The CDR3 here is CASSIVGVEQFF. CDR3 bases: TGTGCCAGTAGTATAGTAGGGGTGGAGCAGTTCTTC. The entire variable domain, with the rest obtained from reference TRBV19 and TRBJ2-1, is as follows: DGGITQSPKYLFRKEGQNVTLSCEQNLNHDAMYWYRQDPGQGLRLIYYSQIVNDFQKGDIAEGYSVSREKKESFPLTVTSAQKNPTAFYLCASSIVGVEQFFGPGTRLTVL.